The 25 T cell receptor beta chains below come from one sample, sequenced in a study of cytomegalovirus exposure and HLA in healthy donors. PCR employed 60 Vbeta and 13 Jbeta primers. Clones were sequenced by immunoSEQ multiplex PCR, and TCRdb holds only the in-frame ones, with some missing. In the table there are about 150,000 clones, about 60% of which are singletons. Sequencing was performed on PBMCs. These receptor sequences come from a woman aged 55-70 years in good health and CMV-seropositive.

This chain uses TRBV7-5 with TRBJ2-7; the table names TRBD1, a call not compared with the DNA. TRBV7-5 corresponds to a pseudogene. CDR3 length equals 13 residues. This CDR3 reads CASPGHSSYEQYF. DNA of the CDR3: TGTGCCAGCCCGGGACACAGCTCCTACGAGCAGTACTTC.

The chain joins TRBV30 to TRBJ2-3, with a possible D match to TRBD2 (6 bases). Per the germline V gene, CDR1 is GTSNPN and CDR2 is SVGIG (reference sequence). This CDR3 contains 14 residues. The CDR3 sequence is CATAGGTSTDTQYF. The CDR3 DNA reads TGTGCTACGGCGGGCGGGACTAGCACAGATACGCAGTATTTT.

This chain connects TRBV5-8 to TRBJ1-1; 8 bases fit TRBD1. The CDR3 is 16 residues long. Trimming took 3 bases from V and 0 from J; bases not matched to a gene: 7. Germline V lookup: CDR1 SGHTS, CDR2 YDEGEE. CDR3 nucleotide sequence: TGTGCCAGCAGCTGGAGGACAGGGAGGGTGAACACTGAAGCTTTCTTT. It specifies CASSWRTGRVNTEAFF.

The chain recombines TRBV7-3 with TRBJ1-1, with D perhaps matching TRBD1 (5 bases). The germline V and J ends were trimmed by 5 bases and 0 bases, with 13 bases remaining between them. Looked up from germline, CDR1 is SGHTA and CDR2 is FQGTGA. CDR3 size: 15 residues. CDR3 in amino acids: CASSPGGVLNTEAFF. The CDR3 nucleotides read TGTGCCAGCAGCCCCGGGGGGGTACTGAACACTGAAGCTTTCTTT.

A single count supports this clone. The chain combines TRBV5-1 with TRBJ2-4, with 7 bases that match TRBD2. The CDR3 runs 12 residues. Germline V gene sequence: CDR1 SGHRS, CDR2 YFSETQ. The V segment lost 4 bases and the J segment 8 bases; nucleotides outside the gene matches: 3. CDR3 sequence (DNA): TGCGCCAGCAGCAGGGACTACGACATTCAGTACTTC. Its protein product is CASSRDYDIQYF.

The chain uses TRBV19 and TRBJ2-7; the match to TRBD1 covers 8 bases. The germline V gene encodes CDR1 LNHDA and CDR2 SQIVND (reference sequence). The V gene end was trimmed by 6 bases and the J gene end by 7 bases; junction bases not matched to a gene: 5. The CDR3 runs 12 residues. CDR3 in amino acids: CASSSGTGEQYF. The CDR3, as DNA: TGTGCCAGTAGCTCGGGGACAGGAGAGCAGTACTTC.

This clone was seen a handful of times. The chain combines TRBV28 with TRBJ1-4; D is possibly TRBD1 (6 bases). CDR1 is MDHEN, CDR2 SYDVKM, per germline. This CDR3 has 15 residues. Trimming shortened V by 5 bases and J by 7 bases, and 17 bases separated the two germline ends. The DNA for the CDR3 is TGTGCCAGCAGTCCCCGAGGGGGGGCGAGTGAAAAACTGTTTTTT. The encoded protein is CASSPRGGASEKLFF.

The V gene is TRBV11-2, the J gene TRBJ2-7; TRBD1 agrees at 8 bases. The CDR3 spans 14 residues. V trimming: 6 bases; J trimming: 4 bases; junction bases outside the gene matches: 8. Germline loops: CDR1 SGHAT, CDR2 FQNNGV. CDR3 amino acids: CASRKHDRGYEQYF. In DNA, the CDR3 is TGTGCCAGCAGAAAACATGACAGGGGATACGAGCAGTACTTC.

CDR3 sequence reads: CASRDGTGGVYEQYF. The CDR3 region has the DNA TGTGCCAGCAGGGACGGGACAGGGGGGGTCTACGAGCAGTACTTC. The chain combines TRBV28 with TRBJ2-7, with TRBD1 identical over 11 bases. CDR3 length equals 15 residues. In germline, CDR1 is MDHEN, CDR2 SYDVKM. V shed 6 bases and J 3 bases; nucleotides not matched to a gene: 7.

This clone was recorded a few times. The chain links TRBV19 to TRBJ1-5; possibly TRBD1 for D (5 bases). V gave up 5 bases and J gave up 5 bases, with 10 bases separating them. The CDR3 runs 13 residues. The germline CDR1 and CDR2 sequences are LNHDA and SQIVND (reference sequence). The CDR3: CASSFGHYQPQHF. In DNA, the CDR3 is TGTGCCAGTAGTTTTGGACATTATCAGCCCCAGCATTTT.

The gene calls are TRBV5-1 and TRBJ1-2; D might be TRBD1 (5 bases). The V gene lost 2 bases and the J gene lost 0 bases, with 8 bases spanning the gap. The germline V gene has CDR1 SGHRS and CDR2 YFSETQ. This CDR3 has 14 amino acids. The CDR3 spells CASSFLRANYGYTF. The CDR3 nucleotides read TGCGCCAGCAGCTTTCTCAGGGCTAACTATGGCTACACCTTC.

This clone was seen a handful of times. CDR3 sequence: CASSLEAGGNNEQFF. CDR3 bases: TGTGCCAGCAGCTTAGAAGCGGGAGGGAACAATGAGCAGTTCTTC. This chain links TRBV7-7 with TRBJ2-1; 10 bases map to TRBD2. The CDR3 covers 15 residues. Germline V CDR1 and CDR2: SSHAT, FNYEAQ (reference sequence). V lost 1 base to trimming and J lost 5 bases; unmatched junction nucleotides: 2.

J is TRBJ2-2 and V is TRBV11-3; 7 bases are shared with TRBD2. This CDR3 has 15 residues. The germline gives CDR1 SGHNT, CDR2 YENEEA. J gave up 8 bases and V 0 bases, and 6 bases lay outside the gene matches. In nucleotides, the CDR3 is TGTGCCAGCAGCTTAGATCCCGCGGGAGATGGGGAGCTGTTTTTT. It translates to CASSLDPAGDGELFF.

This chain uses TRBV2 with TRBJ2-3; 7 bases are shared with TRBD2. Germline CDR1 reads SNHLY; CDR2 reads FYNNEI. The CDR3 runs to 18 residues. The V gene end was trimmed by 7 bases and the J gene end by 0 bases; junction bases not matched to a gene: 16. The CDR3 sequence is CASNGVAGPEPSTDTQYF. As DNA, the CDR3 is TGTGCCAGCAACGGGGTAGCGGGCCCGGAACCAAGCACAGATACGCAGTATTTT. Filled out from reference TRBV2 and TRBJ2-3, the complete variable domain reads EPEVTQTPSHQVTQMGQEVILRCVPISNHLYFYWYRQILGQKVEFLVSFYNNEISEKSEIFDDQFSVERPDGSNFTLKIRSTKLEDSAMYFCASNGVAGPEPSTDTQYFGPGTRLTVL.

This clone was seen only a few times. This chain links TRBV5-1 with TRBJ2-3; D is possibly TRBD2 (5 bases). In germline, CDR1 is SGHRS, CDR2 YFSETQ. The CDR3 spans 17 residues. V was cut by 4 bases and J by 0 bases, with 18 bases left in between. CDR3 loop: CASSIRRASSSTDTQYF. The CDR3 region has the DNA TGCGCCAGCAGCATCCGCCGGGCTAGCTCTAGCACAGATACGCAGTATTTT.

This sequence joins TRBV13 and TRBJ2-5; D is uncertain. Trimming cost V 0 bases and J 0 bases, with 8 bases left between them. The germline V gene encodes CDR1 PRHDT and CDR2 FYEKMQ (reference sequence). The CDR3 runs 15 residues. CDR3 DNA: TGTGCCAGCAGCTTAGGCGCCCAGGACCAAGAGACCCAGTACTTC. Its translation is CASSLGAQDQETQYF.

The CDR3 is CASSRRTGEAFF. In DNA form, the CDR3 reads TGCGCCAGCAGCCGGAGGACAGGGGAAGCTTTCTTT. V and J are TRBV4-3 and TRBJ1-1; 8 bases are shared with TRBD1. Germline CDR1 LGHNA, CDR2 YSLEER. Trimming took 4 bases from V and 8 from J; bases not matched to a gene: 3. The CDR3 is made up of 12 amino acids.

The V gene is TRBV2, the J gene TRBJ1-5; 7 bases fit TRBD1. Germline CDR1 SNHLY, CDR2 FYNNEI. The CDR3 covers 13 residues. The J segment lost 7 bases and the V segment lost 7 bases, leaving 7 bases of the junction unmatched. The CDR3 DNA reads TGTGCCAGCACCCTACAGGGGTCCCAGCCCCAGCATTTT. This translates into CASTLQGSQPQHF.

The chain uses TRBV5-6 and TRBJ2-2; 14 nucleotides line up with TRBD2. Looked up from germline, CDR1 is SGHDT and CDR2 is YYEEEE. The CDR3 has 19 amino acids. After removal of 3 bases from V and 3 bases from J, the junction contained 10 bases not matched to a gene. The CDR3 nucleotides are TGTGCCAGCAGCTCTTCTCCGGGACTAGCGGGAGCTGACACCGGGGAGCTGTTTTTT. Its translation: CASSSSPGLAGADTGELFF.

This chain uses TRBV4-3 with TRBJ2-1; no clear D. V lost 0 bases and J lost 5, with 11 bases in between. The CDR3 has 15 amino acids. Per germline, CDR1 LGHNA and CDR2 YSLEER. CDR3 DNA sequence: TGCGCCAGCAGCCAAGATCGGTCGCCCAACAATGAGCAGTTCTTC. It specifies CASSQDRSPNNEQFF.

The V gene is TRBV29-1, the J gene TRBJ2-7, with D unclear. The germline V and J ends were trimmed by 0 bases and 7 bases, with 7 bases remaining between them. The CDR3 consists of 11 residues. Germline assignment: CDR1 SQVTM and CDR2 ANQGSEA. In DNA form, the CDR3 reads TGCAGCGTTGAAGATCTCGGTGAGCAGTACTTC. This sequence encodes CSVEDLGEQYF.

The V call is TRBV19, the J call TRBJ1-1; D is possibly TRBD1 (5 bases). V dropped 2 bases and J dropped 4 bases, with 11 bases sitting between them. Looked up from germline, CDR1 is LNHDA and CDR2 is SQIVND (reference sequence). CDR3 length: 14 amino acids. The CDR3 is CASSIQGQGTEAFF. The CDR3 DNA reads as TGTGCCAGTAGTATACAGGGCCAAGGCACTGAAGCTTTCTTT.

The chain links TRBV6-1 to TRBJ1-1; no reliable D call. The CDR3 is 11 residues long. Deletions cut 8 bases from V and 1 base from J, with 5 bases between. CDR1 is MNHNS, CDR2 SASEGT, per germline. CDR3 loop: CASLENTEAFF. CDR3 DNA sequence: TGTGCCAGCCTAGAGAACACTGAAGCTTTCTTT.

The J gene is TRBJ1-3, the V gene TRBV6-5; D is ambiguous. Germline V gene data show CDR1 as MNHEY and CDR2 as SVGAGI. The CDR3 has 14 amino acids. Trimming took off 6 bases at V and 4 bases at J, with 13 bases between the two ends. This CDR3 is CASSSPGRGNTIYF. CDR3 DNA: TGTGCCAGCAGCTCTCCGGGAAGGGGAAACACCATATATTTT.

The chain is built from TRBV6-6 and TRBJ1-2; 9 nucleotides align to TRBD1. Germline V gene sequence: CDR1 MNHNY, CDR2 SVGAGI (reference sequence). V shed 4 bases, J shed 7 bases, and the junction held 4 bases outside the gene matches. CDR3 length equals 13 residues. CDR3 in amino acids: CASSSGTGFGYTF. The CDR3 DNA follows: TGTGCCAGCAGTTCCGGGACAGGGTTTGGCTACACCTTC.